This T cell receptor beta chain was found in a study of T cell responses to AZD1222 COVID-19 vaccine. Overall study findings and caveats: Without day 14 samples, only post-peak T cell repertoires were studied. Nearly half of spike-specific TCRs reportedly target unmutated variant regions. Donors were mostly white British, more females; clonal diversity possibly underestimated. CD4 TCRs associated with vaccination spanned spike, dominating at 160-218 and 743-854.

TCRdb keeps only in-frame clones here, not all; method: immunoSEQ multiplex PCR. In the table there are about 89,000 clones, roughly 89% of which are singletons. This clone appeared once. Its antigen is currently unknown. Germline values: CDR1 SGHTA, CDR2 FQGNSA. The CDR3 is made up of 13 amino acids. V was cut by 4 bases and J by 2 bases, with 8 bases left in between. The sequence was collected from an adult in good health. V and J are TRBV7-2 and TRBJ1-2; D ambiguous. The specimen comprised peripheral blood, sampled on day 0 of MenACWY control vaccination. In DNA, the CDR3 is TGTGCCAGCAGCTCGGACGTAAACTATGGCTACACCTTC. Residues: CASSSDVNYGYTF.